This entry lists 6 T cell receptor beta chains sequenced from one sample in a study of shared clonotypes between healthy human individuals. Assay: immunoSEQ multiplex PCR; the TCRdb copy retains only in-frame clones and omits some. The data contain over 2 million clones, roughly 92% of them singletons. The sample comprised naive CD4+ T cells from PBMCs. Stated subset: CD45RA+ positively selected. These TCRs come from a young man in good health. Some clones in this sample may be carry-over from other donors' samples.

This clone was seen a single time. This sequence joins TRBV14 and TRBJ1-2; a possible D gene is TRBD1 (5 bases). Germline assignment: CDR1 SGHDN and CDR2 FVKESK. The CDR3 spans 15 residues. The V and J ends lost 4 bases and 7 bases respectively, with 19 bases between them. CDR3 in DNA: TGTGCCAGCAGCCGACAGACAGCAGCGGTTAGTGGCTACACCTTC. Protein sequence: CASSRQTAAVSGYTF.

With regard to this clone: Additional DNA sequences in this sample encode the identical CDR3. This chain joins TRBV7-3 and TRBJ2-1; TRBD2 matches 9 bases. Germline V gives CDR1 SGHTA, CDR2 FQGTGA. V lost 2 bases and J lost 2; bases outside the gene matches: 1. The CDR3 is 15 amino acids. This CDR3 reads CASSLLAGPYNEQFF. The DNA of the CDR3 is TGTGCCAGCAGCTTACTAGCGGGACCCTACAATGAGCAGTTCTTC.

Note on this clone: The sample has other DNA sequences that encode this CDR3 too. V is TRBV6-5 and J is TRBJ2-1; 11 bases fit TRBD2. CDR1 MNHEY and CDR2 SVGAGI come from the germline V gene. The CDR3 runs to 15 residues. After removal of 2 bases from V and 6 bases from J, the junction contained 3 bases not matched to a gene. CDR3 in amino acids: CASSYSSGRANEQFF. The CDR3 nucleotides read TGTGCCAGCAGTTACAGTAGCGGGAGGGCCAATGAGCAGTTCTTC.

V gene TRBV9 combines with J gene TRBJ2-7, with 8 bases lining up with TRBD1. The junction had 7 bases not matched to a gene; V was cut back by 4 bases and J by 1 base. CDR1 and CDR2 from the germline V gene are SGDLS and YYNGEE. The CDR3 totals 15 residues. CDR3 nucleotide sequence: TGTGCCAGCAGCCCTCGGACAGGGCAGTCCTACGAGCAGTACTTC. Protein: CASSPRTGQSYEQYF.

The genes are TRBV2 and TRBJ1-6; the D gene is possibly TRBD1 (5 bases). Trimming stripped 7 bases from V and 7 bases from J, with 11 bases between. The CDR3 is 13 amino acids. CDR1 is SNHLY, CDR2 FYNNEI, per germline. CDR3 sequence (DNA): TGTGCCAGCAACCGGGACTTAAATTCACCCCTCCACTTT. Amino acid sequence: CASNRDLNSPLHF.

V gene TRBV6-5 combines with J gene TRBJ2-7; maybe TRBD2 (5 bases). The V gene's germline CDR1 is MNHEY and CDR2 SVGAGI. The V gene lost 7 bases and the J gene lost 3 bases, with 13 bases spanning the gap. CDR3 length equals 13 residues. CDR3 nucleotide sequence: TGTGCCAGCACCCCTCCGGGGAACTACGAGCAGTACTTC. This gives the protein CASTPPGNYEQYF.